Listed below are T cell receptor beta chains from one sample, sequenced in a study of blood T cell repertoires in COVID-19. Repertoires were generated with immunoSEQ multiplex PCR, while TCRdb's copy carries only in-frame clones and drops some. The sample lists about 79,000 clones, around 89% occurring once. The sequenced sample consisted of peripheral blood. The receptors were sampled from a man aged 70 or older with active or convalescent COVID-19. The CDR3 runs from the conserved cysteine through the conserved F or W. A D gene is named only where the DNA matches it firmly. Clone size is not always given. Where it is, it says once, few, many or a class for expanded clones.

>TRBJ2-1|.|TRBV28|TRBD2
CASASGSVDEQFF
TGTGCCAGTGCTAGCGGGAGTGTGGATGAGCAGTTCTTC
>TRBJ1-1|.|TRBV4-2|.
CASSPFRDGGLNTEAFF
TGTGCCAGCAGCCCCTTTAGGGACGGGGGGCTGAACACTGAAGCTTTCTTT
>TRBJ1-3|.|TRBV30|.
CAWSVQSGNTIYF
TGTGCCTGGAGTGTACAGTCTGGAAACACCATATATTTT
>TRBJ1-6|.|TRBV13|.
CATRRGGISYNSPLHF
TGTGCCACCCGAAGGGGCGGAATATCCTATAATTCACCCCTCCACTTT
>TRBJ2-5|.|TRBV7-2|.
CASSLGLAGQGQETQYF
TGTGCCAGCAGCTTAGGGTTAGCGGGACAGGGCCAAGAGACCCAGTACTTC
>TRBJ1-1|.|TRBV16|.
CASSQGWSTEAFF
TGTGCCAGCAGCCAAGGGTGGAGCACTGAAGCTTTCTTT
>TRBJ2-7|.|TRBV5-5|.
CASSLSRSATLGRQYF
TGTGCCAGCAGCTTATCAAGGAGTGCGACGTTGGGTCGGCAGTACTTC
>TRBJ2-3|.|TRBV5-1|.
CASSSGQLGGTDTQYF
TGCGCCAGCAGTTCCGGACAGCTGGGGGGCACAGATACGCAGTATTTT
>TRBJ1-2|.|TRBV5-1|TRBD1
CASSLGTGTYGYTF
TGCGCCAGCAGCTTGGGGACAGGGACCTATGGCTACACCTTC
>TRBJ1-1|.|TRBV5-4|.
CASSRDFRPEAFF
TGTGCCAGCAGCCGGGACTTTCGACCTGAAGCTTTCTTT
>TRBJ1-5|.|TRBV2|.
CASRGSRQPQHF
TGTGCCAGCAGGGGGAGCAGACAGCCCCAGCATTTT
>TRBJ2-7|.|TRBV28|TRBD2
CASRPGGRSYEQYF
TGTGCCAGCAGACCGGGAGGGCGCTCCTACGAGCAGTACTTC
>TRBJ1-5|.|TRBV30|TRBD1
CAWSVAGGQPQHF
TGTGCCTGGAGTGTTGCAGGGGGACAGCCCCAGCATTTT
>TRBJ2-7|.|TRBV7-6|TRBD1
CASSLAGQGTGEQYF
TGTGCCAGCAGCTTAGCGGGACAGGGGACGGGCGAGCAGTACTTC
>TRBJ1-2|once|TRBV19|.
CASAVEGRWAGGYTF
TGTGCCAGTGCCGTGGAGGGGCGCTGGGCTGGAGGCTACACCTTC
>TRBJ2-7|once|TRBV5-1|.
CASSSSVTALTYEQYF
TGCGCCAGCAGCTCATCTGTGACAGCTTTAACCTACGAGCAGTACTTC
>TRBJ2-2|.|TRBV12-3/TRBV12-4|.
CASAPGGGELFF
TGTGCCAGCGCCCCGGGTGGCGGGGAGCTGTTTTTT
>TRBJ2-1|.|TRBV5-1|TRBD2
CASKSTSGRYNEQFF
TGCGCCAGTAAGTCCACTAGCGGGAGGTACAATGAGCAGTTCTTC
>TRBJ1-1|.|TRBV5-4|.
CASRGAGRVTEAFF
TGTGCCAGCAGGGGGGCCGGGAGGGTCACTGAAGCTTTCTTT
>TRBJ2-1|once|TRBV4-2|.
CASSQAGASYNEQFF
TGTGCCAGCAGCCAAGCAGGGGCCTCTTACAATGAGCAGTTCTTC
>TRBJ1-5|.|TRBV19|.
CASSTDSGVRSNQPQHF
TGTGCCAGTAGTACTGACTCCGGAGTAAGGAGCAATCAGCCCCAGCATTTT
>TRBJ1-1|.|TRBV5-6|TRBD1
CASSLGQGAGNTEAFF
TGTGCCAGCAGCTTAGGACAGGGGGCGGGAAACACTGAAGCTTTCTTT
>TRBJ1-4|.|TRBV4-1|.
CASSHLLVEKLFF
TGCGCCAGCAGCCACCTACTAGTGGAAAAACTGTTTTTT
>TRBJ1-4|once|TRBV25-1|.
CASSDVGGNEKLFF
TGTGCCAGCAGTGATGTAGGGGGTAATGAAAAACTGTTTTTT